This T cell receptor (beta chain) was identified during a study of T cell responses to AZD1222 COVID-19 vaccine. Some clones are missing from TCRdb's copy, which holds only in-frame ones; the method was immunoSEQ multiplex PCR. The repertoire holds approximately 100,000 clones, with roughly nine tenths as singletons. With respect to this clone: Its cognate antigen is unknown.

The CDR3 is 16 residues long. The study, taken as a whole, reports: Nearly half of spike-specific TCRs reportedly target unmutated variant regions. Seropositive status at baseline applied to only a handful of AZD1222 recipients. The donor cohort was predominantly white British with a female majority, and clonal diversity may have been underestimated. The breadth and depth of Spike-specific TCRs increased once two AZD1222 doses had been given.

The TCR originated in an adult in good health. The chain recombines TRBV21-1 with TRBJ2-1; the D call of TRBD1 is as the table states it, not checked on the DNA. TRBV21-1 is reported as a pseudogene. Sequencing was performed on peripheral blood, taken on day 0 of AZD1222 vaccination. The CDR3 protein is CASSPPPHLMCNEQFF. The CDR3 DNA reads as TGTGCCAGCAGCCCCCCACCACATCTTATGTGTAATGAGCAGTTCTTC.